The clone carrying this T cell receptor beta chain was picked up one time. The antigen is unknown. These data originate in a study of T cell responses to AZD1222 COVID-19 vaccine. TCRdb keeps only in-frame clones here, not all; method: immunoSEQ multiplex PCR. Of 100,000 or so clones detected, around 96% appear once; the ten largest clones hold roughly 2%. This CDR3 region has 16 residues. V shed 0 bases and J shed 2 bases, with 13 bases lying between them. Germline loops: CDR1 SGHRS, CDR2 YFSETQ. Study results and limitations: In all cases, repertoires were sampled only after the peak T cell response. Clonal diversity may have been underestimated in mostly white British donors.

This chain links TRBV5-1 with TRBJ2-3; D not certain. The clonotype originates from an adult in good health. Sequences were derived from peripheral blood, sampled on day 0 of AZD1222 vaccination. CDR3 coding DNA: TGCGCCAGCAGCTTGGCAGGCAGGCAAGACACAGATACGCAGTATTTT. Amino acid sequence: CASSLAGRQDTDTQYF.